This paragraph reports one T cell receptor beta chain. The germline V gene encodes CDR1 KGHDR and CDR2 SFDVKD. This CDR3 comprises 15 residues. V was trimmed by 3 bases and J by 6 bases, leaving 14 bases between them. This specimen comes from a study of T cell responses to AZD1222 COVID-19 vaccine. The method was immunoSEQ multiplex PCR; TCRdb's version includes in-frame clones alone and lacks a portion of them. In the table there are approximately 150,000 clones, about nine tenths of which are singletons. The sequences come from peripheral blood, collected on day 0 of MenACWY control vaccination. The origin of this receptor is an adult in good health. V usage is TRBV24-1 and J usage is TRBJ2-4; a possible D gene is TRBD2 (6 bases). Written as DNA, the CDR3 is TGTGCCACCAGTGATCCGCGTTCCGGGGGAAACATTCAGTACTTC. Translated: CATSDPRSGGNIQYF.